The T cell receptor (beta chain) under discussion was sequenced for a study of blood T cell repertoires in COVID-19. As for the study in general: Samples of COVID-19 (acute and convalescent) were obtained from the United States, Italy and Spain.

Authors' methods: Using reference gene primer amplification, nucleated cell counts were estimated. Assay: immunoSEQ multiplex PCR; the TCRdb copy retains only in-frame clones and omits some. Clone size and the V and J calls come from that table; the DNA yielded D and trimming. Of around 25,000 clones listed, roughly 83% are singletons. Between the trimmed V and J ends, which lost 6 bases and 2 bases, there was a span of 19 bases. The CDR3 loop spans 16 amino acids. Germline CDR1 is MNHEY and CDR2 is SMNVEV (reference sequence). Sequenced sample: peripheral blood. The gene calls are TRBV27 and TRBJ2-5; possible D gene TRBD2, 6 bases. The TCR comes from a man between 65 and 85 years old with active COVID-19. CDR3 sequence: CASSPGWGGEQETQYF. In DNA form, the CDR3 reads TGTGCCAGCAGCCCAGGGTGGGGCGGGGAACAAGAGACCCAGTACTTC.